This TCR beta chain was identified during a study of CD8 T cells in ankylosing spondylitis. Study findings and constraints: There was a TCR beta motif, made of eight highly homologous variants, that appeared characteristic of ankylosing spondylitis blood.

This clonotype was observed many times. Its specificity is not known. 5'-RACE, quantitative and with molecular barcodes, yielded the TCR beta libraries. A single record per CDR3 protein comes from TCRdb applying MiXCR to the 5' RACE reads. Of about 540,000 distinct CDR3 sequences detected, about 13% appear once; the ten largest clones hold almost 7%. Material for sequencing was blood, either unsorted or a sorted T cell fraction (not recorded which). This clonotype was sampled from a male donor with ankylosing spondylitis.

For the CDR3, the DNA is TGTGCCAGCAGCTTGAACATAATCGGATCGGGTCGGGACGAGCAGTACTTC. It encodes CASSLNIIGSGRDEQYF. The V call is TRBV5-5, the J call TRBJ2-7; D is uncertain. The CDR3 loop spans 17 amino acids. Trimming took off 1 base at V and 5 bases at J, with 22 bases between the two ends. Germline CDR1 and CDR2: SGHKS and YYEKEE (reference sequence).